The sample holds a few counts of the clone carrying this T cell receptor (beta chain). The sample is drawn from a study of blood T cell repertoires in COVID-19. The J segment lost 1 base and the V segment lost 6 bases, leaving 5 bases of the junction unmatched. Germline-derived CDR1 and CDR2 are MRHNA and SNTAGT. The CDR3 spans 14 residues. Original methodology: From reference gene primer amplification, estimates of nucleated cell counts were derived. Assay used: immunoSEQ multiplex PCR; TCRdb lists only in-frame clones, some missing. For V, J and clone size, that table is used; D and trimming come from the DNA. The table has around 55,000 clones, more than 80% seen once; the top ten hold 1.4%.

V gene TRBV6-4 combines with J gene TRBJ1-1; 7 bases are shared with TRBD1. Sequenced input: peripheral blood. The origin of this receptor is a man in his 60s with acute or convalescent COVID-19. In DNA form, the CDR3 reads TGTGCCAGCAGGGGGACAGACTCGAACACTGAAGCTTTCTTT. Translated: CASRGTDSNTEAFF.